Following are 18 T cell receptor beta chains from one sample sequenced in a study of T cell repertoires in aging, cancer and after chemotherapy. Rearranged V-D-J TRB sequences were amplified with a mixed TRB-A/B primer pool. One entry per CDR3 protein, called by TCRdb with MiXCR from the multiplex PCR reads. This table has about 15,000 distinct CDR3 sequences, 50% appearing once. The template was genomic DNA from peripheral blood, not RNA. Sequenced: blood. The source is a human donor in good health.

Only a few counts were recorded for this clonotype. The chain employs TRBV19 and TRBJ2-2, with TRBD1 identical over 8 bases. This CDR3 is built from 16 residues. Germline values: CDR1 LNHDA, CDR2 SQIVND (reference sequence). Unmatched junction bases numbered 6, after V lost 1 base and J lost 5 bases. CDR3 DNA: TGTGCCAGTAGTATAGTAGTTGGACAGGGAACCGGGGAGCTGTTTTTT. Its translation is CASSIVVGQGTGELFF.

This chain joins TRBV7-6 and TRBJ2-3; 8 positions match TRBD1. The CDR3 is made up of 16 amino acids. V was clipped by 5 bases and J by 1 base; unmatched bases: 8. In germline, CDR1 is SGHVS, CDR2 FNYEAQ. In nucleotides, the CDR3 is TGTGCCAGCAGCCTCGCAGGGGGCTCGGGCACAGATACGCAGTATTTT. It encodes CASSLAGGSGTDTQYF. Supplemented by reference TRBV7-6 and TRBJ2-3, the full variable domain reads GAGVSQSPRYKVTKRGQDVALRCDPISGHVSLYWYRQALGQGPEFLTYFNYEAQQDKSGLPNDRFSAERPEGSISTLTIQRTEQRDSAMYRCASSLAGGSGTDTQYFGPGTRLTVL.

This chain uses TRBV6-4 with TRBJ2-3; 9 bases map to TRBD1. The trim removed 4 bases at V and 1 base at J, leaving 0 bases unmatched. CDR1 is MRHNA, CDR2 SNTAGT, per germline. The CDR3 spans 14 residues. The CDR3 here is CASSGTGGTDTQYF. The CDR3 DNA is TGTGCCAGCAGTGGGACAGGGGGCACAGATACGCAGTATTTT.

This clonotype was counted only a few times. J is TRBJ2-3 and V is TRBV27, with D hard to call. This CDR3 region has 14 residues. The germline V and J ends were trimmed by 6 bases and 0 bases, with 10 bases remaining between them. Germline V lookup: CDR1 MNHEY, CDR2 SMNVEV (reference sequence). CDR3 bases: TGTGCCAGCAGACCCCCGGCCAGCACAGATACGCAGTATTTT. Its translation is CASRPPASTDTQYF.

This clonotype was detected a few times. The J gene is TRBJ2-2, the V gene TRBV27, with 7 bases identical to TRBD2. V lost 6 bases, J lost 2 bases, and 3 bases stayed unmatched. There are 14 residues in the CDR3. The germline gives CDR1 MNHEY, CDR2 SMNVEV (reference sequence). The CDR3 region has the DNA TGTGCCAGCAGCCGGACTAGAAACACCGGGGAGCTGTTTTTT. Translation: CASSRTRNTGELFF.

The rearrangement links TRBV30 to TRBJ2-1; TRBD2 is a possible D gene (7 bases). Germline V gene lookup returns CDR1 GTSNPN and CDR2 SVGIG (reference sequence). CDR3 length equals 12 residues. The germline V and J ends were trimmed by 5 bases and 10 bases, with 15 bases remaining between them. As DNA, the CDR3 is TGTGCCTGGGACCAGGGAGGGGGGGAGCAGTTCTTC. It translates to CAWDQGGGEQFF.

The sample holds a few counts of this clonotype. The chain has TRBV19 and TRBJ2-7, with TRBD2 identical over 8 bases. With 3 bases clipped from V and 6 bases from J, the junction kept 10 bases outside the gene matches. Germline CDR1 reads LNHDA; CDR2 reads SQIVND (reference sequence). The CDR3 consists of 15 residues. The CDR3 nucleotides read TGTGCCAGTAGTATGGTTACTAGCGGTCGTGTCGAGCAGTACTTC. It translates to CASSMVTSGRVEQYF.

The CDR3 nucleotides are TGTGCCAGCAGCCGCTCTAGCGGGAGTTGGTACGAGCAGTACTTC. Its translation: CASSRSSGSWYEQYF. The rearrangement joins TRBV5-6 to TRBJ2-7; 10 nucleotides match TRBD2. Germline CDR1 SGHDT, CDR2 YYEEEE. The V and J ends lost 4 bases and 4 bases, in that order; junction bases with no gene match: 8. The CDR3 contains 15 residues.

The V gene is TRBV5-1, the J gene TRBJ2-2; 8 bases align to TRBD1. The junction had 7 bases not matched to a gene; V was cut back by 4 bases and J by 5 bases. CDR1 and CDR2 (germline): SGHRS, YFSETQ. The CDR3 runs to 15 residues. CDR3 loop: CASSQTTGATGELFF. CDR3 coding DNA: TGCGCCAGCAGCCAAACGACAGGGGCAACCGGGGAGCTGTTTTTT.

The chain combines TRBV6-2 or TRBV6-3 with TRBJ2-7; 9 nucleotides line up with TRBD2. V shed 8 bases and J 1 base; nucleotides not matched to a gene: 9. CDR3 length: 15 residues. CDR1 is MNHEY, CDR2 SVGEGT, per germline. CDR3 sequence reads: CASSSRSGRSYEQYF. The CDR3 coding sequence is TGTGCCAGCTCATCCCGTAGCGGGAGATCCTACGAGCAGTACTTC.

The chain is built from TRBV15 and TRBJ2-2, with unresolved D. The V and J ends lost 5 bases and 1 base respectively, with 5 bases between them. Per the germline V gene, CDR1 is LNHNV and CDR2 is YYDKDF (reference sequence). The CDR3 extends over 13 amino acids. CDR3 loop: CATSAWNTGELFF. For the CDR3, the DNA is TGTGCCACCAGCGCATGGAACACCGGGGAGCTGTTTTTT.

This clonotype was counted a few times. This chain joins TRBV6-5 and TRBJ2-1; the match to TRBD2 covers 10 bases. The J segment lost 9 bases and the V segment lost 6 bases, leaving 11 bases of the junction unmatched. Germline CDR1 MNHEY, CDR2 SVGAGI. This CDR3 has 15 amino acids. The CDR3 coding sequence is TGTGCCAGCAGGGGACCCGGGACTAGCGTATTTGAGCAGTTCTTC. Encoded protein: CASRGPGTSVFEQFF.

The chain carries TRBV29-1 and TRBJ2-7, with TRBD2 matching over 7 bases. From germline, CDR1 is SQVTM and CDR2 ANQGSEA. V shed 6 bases and J 3 bases; nucleotides not matched to a gene: 8. This CDR3 is 13 amino acids long. CDR3 nucleotide sequence: TGCAGCGTCACAGCGGGACGGAACTACGAGCAGTACTTC. This gives the protein CSVTAGRNYEQYF.

Comments on this clonotype: The junction departs from germline at one end; a sequencing error may be responsible. This chain uses TRBV24-1 with TRBJ2-2; perhaps TRBD1 as D (5 bases). Germline V gene sequence: CDR1 KGHDR, CDR2 SFDVKD. The length of the CDR3 is 15 residues. CDR3 loop: CASSTGEQDTGELFF. The CDR3 nucleotides read TGTGCCAGCAGTACTGGGGAACAGGACACCGGGGAGCTGTTTTTT.

CDR3 sequence (DNA): TGCAGTGCTATAGCGGGAGGAGACGAGCAGTACTTC. This encodes CSAIAGGDEQYF. The chain carries TRBV20-1 and TRBJ2-7, with TRBD2 matching over 10 bases. The CDR3 has 12 residues. CDR1 is DFQATT, CDR2 SNEGSKA, per germline (reference sequence). The J segment lost 5 bases and the V segment lost 4 bases, leaving 2 bases of the junction unmatched.

This rearrangement joins TRBV6-5 to TRBJ2-3, with D unclear. The CDR3 has 16 amino acids. The V and J ends lost 4 bases and 2 bases respectively, with 16 bases between them. CDR1 MNHEY and CDR2 SVGAGI come from the germline V gene. DNA for the CDR3: TGTGCCAGCAGTTCCCCTCGGATTCTGTCCACAGATACGCAGTATTTT. Protein sequence: CASSSPRILSTDTQYF.

This clonotype was recorded a few times. V gene TRBV19 combines with J gene TRBJ2-6; D is perhaps TRBD2 (6 bases). Germline V gene data show CDR1 as LNHDA and CDR2 as SQIVND (reference sequence). The CDR3 is 17 amino acids. Trimming pared 5 bases from V and 1 base from J, leaving 15 bases between. DNA of the CDR3: TGTGCCAGTAGTTTACCCGGGGGAACTTCTGGGGCCAACGTCCTGACTTTC. Translation: CASSLPGGTSGANVLTF. The full variable domain, completed using reference TRBV19 and TRBJ2-6, is DGGITQSPKYLFRKEGQNVTLSCEQNLNHDAMYWYRQDPGQGLRLIYYSQIVNDFQKGDIAEGYSVSREKKESFPLTVTSAQKNPTAFYLCASSLPGGTSGANVLTFGAGSRLTVL.

The rearrangement uses TRBV15 and TRBJ2-5; D might be TRBD2 (6 bases). CDR1 and CDR2 (germline): LNHNV, YYDKDF (reference sequence). CDR3 length: 11 amino acids. V lost 10 bases, J lost 7 bases, and 13 bases lay in between. CDR3 DNA: TGTGCCAGCCGGGTCGGGGGGACCCAGTACTTC. Encoded protein: CASRVGGTQYF.